The clone carrying this T cell receptor (beta chain) is a singleton in its sample. Its cognate antigen is unknown. A read error may be the cause here, since a much bigger clone is one base away. The record originates from a study of read filtering for tumor transcriptome and immune sequencing. Across the whole study: Patients were approximately 17 male and around 15 female, mean age 65.9 years, range about 47 to 85. Whole-study findings and limits: Approximately 80% of IR-seq clonotypes had one read, totaling about 3.3% of reads; RNA-seq: approximately 73% and 42%. Dropping single-read clonotypes raised IR-seq and RNA-seq shared-clonotype correlation.

At the time of active disease, bone marrow was collected from every patient. The library was built from roughly 400 ng RNA with molecular barcoded adaptors for alpha/delta and beta/gamma chains. TCRdb reprocessed the reads via MiXCR and lists one record per CDR3 protein. The sample gives around 40,000 distinct CDR3 sequences, approximately 15% of which show up once; around 26% is in the top ten. This CDR3 contains 14 residues. The sample consisted of a population of CD138-negative cells sorted from bone marrow. The sequence derives from a donor at least 40 years old with multiple myeloma. The chain has TRBV12-3 or TRBV12-4 and TRBJ2-5, with no clear D. CDR3 sequence: CASSPRHPQETQHF. The CDR3 DNA follows: TGTGCCAGCAGTCCCAGACATCCCCAAGAGACCCAGCACTTC.